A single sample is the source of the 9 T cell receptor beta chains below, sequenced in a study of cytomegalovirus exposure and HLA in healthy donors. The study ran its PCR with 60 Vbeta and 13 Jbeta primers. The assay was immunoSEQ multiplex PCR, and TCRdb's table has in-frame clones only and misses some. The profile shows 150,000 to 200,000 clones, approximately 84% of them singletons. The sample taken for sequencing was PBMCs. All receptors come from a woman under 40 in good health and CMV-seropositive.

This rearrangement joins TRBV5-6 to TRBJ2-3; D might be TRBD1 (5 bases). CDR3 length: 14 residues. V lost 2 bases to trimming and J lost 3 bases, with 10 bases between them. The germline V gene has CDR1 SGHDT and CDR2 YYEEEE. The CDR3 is CASSFATDTDTQYF. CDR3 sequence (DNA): TGTGCCAGCAGCTTCGCGACAGATACAGATACGCAGTATTTT.

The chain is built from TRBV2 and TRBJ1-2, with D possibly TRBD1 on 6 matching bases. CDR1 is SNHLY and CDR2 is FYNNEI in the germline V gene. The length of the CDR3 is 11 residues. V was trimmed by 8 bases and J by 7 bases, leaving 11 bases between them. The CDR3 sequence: CASPTGIGYTF. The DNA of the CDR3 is TGTGCCAGCCCTACAGGGATTGGCTACACCTTC.

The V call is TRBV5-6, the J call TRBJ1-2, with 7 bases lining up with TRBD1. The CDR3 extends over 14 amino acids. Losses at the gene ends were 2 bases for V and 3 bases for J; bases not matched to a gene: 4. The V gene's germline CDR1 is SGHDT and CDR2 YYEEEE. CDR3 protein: CASSFLDRDYGYTF. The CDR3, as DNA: TGTGCCAGCAGCTTCTTAGACAGGGACTATGGCTACACCTTC.

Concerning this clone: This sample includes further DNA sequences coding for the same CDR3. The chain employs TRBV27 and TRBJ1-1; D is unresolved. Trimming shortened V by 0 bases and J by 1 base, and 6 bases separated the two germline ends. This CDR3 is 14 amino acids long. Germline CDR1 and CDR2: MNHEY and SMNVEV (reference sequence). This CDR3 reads CASSLSSGNTEAFF. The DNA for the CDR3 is TGTGCCAGCAGTTTATCCTCAGGGAACACTGAAGCTTTCTTT.

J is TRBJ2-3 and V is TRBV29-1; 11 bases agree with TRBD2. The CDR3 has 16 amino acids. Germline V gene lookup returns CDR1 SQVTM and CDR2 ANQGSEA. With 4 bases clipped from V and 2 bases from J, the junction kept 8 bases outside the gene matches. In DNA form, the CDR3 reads TGCAGCGTTGCGAGCGCGACTAGCGGGGCCACAGATACGCAGTATTTT. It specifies CSVASATSGATDTQYF.

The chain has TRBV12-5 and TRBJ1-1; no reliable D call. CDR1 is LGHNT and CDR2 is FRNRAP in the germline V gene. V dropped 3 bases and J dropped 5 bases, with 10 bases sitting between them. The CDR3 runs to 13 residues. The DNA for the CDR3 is TGTGCTAGTGGTTTACAAGGCAGGACTGAAGCTTTCTTT. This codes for CASGLQGRTEAFF.

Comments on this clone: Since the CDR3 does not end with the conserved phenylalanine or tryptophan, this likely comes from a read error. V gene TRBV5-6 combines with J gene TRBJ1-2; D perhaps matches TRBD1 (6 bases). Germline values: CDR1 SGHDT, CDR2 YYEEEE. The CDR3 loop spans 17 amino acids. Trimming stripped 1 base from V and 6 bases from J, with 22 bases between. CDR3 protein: CASSLRFAGGKGDGYTL. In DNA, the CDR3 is TGTGCCAGCAGCTTGCGTTTTGCGGGGGGCAAAGGAGATGGCTACACCCTC.

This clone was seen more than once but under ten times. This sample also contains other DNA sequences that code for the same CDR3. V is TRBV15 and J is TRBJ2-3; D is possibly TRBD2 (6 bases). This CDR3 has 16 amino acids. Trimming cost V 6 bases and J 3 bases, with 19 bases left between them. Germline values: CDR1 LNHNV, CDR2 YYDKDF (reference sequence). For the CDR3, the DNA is TGTGCCACCAGTCCTCTTGGGCGGAGCGGGACAGATACGCAGTATTTT. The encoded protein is CATSPLGRSGTDTQYF.

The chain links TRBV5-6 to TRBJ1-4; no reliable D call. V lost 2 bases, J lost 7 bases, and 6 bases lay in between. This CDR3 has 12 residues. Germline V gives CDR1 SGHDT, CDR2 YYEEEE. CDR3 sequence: CASSFVSEKLFF. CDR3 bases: TGTGCCAGCAGCTTCGTTTCTGAAAAACTGTTTTTT.